The 27 T cell receptor beta chains listed next were all sequenced from one sample in a study of shared clonotypes between healthy human individuals. CD45RO-negative CD8 cells positively selected for CCR7 made up the naive population, which excluded terminally differentiated effector memory CD45RA+ cells. Sequencing was performed with immunoSEQ multiplex PCR; in TCRdb, only in-frame clones are kept and a portion is missing. The sample contains around 2,000,000 clones, 85% to 95% of which appear only once. The sequencing sample was made of naive CD8+ T cells sorted from blood. All receptors come from a man aged 18 to 29 in good health.

The chain joins TRBV27 to TRBJ1-4; 9 bases line up with TRBD1. This CDR3 has 14 residues. Germline V gene sequence: CDR1 MNHEY, CDR2 SMNVEV (reference sequence). Trimming cost V 7 bases and J 2 bases; bases outside gene matches: 2. Here the CDR3 reads CASTGTGTNEKLFF. The CDR3 DNA reads as TGTGCCAGCACTGGGACAGGGACTAATGAAAAACTGTTTTTT.

This chain's CDR3 is CASSGGEGFGYTF. The CDR3 DNA reads as TGTGCCAGCAGTGGTGGGGAGGGCTTTGGCTACACCTTC. This chain links TRBV2 with TRBJ1-2; no firm D call. V lost 4 bases and J 7 bases, leaving 13 bases between the germline ends. Germline-derived CDR1 and CDR2 are SNHLY and FYNNEI. There are 13 residues in the CDR3.

Only one count was recorded for this clone. This sequence joins TRBV4-1 and TRBJ2-3; a possible D gene is TRBD1 (6 bases). Trimming removed 0 bases at V and 2 bases at J, with 9 bases between. The CDR3 sequence is 15 residues long. Germline loops: CDR1 MGHRA, CDR2 YSYEKL. The CDR3 nucleotides read TGCGCCAGCAGCCAAGAGGGACACTACACAGATACGCAGTATTTT. This translates into CASSQEGHYTDTQYF.

The chain has TRBV6-5 and TRBJ2-5; possibly TRBD1 or TRBD2 for D (5 bases each). CDR1 MNHEY and CDR2 SVGAGI come from the germline V gene. Deletions cut 5 bases from V and 2 bases from J, with 15 bases between. CDR3 length: 15 amino acids. The CDR3 loop reads CASSTSRGFQETQYF. The CDR3 region has the DNA TGTGCCAGCAGTACCTCCCGGGGCTTTCAAGAGACCCAGTACTTC.

Only one count was recorded for this clone. Different DNA sequences within this sample yield the same CDR3. The gene calls are TRBV2 and TRBJ2-7; TRBD1 agrees at 9 bases. The V gene's germline CDR1 is SNHLY and CDR2 FYNNEI. CDR3 length: 13 residues. The J segment lost 4 bases and the V segment lost 7 bases, leaving 5 bases of the junction unmatched. The CDR3 bases are TGTGCCAGCATCCCCGGACAGGGGTACGAGCAGTACTTC. Translated: CASIPGQGYEQYF.

This CDR3 is CASSSPRGNNYGYTF. Here the CDR3 DNA reads TGTGCCAGCAGTTCACCCCGGGGTAATAACTATGGCTACACCTTC. This sequence joins TRBV28 and TRBJ1-2; D is ambiguous. CDR3 size: 15 residues. Germline CDR1 and CDR2: MDHEN and SYDVKM. Deletions cut 4 bases from V and 1 base from J, with 13 bases between.

This chain joins TRBV5-6 and TRBJ2-7; no firm D call. The CDR3 has 11 amino acids. The V end was cut by 3 bases, the J end by 3 bases, with 4 bases between. The V gene's germline CDR1 is SGHDT and CDR2 YYEEEE. In nucleotides, the CDR3 is TGTGCCAGCAGCTCCGTCTACGAGCAGTACTTC. Its protein is CASSSVYEQYF.

The chain has TRBV27 and TRBJ2-7, with D perhaps TRBD2 (5 bases). The V end was cut by 3 bases, the J end by 3 bases, with 12 bases between. The CDR3 totals 14 residues. Germline CDR1 and CDR2: MNHEY and SMNVEV (reference sequence). The CDR3 protein is CASSLAERHYEQYF. The CDR3 DNA sequence: TGTGCCAGCAGTTTGGCCGAGCGGCACTACGAGCAGTACTTC.

This chain connects TRBV13 to TRBJ1-1; TRBD1 might be the D (5 bases). CDR3 length: 14 amino acids. Trimming took off 6 bases at V and 1 base at J, with 12 bases between the two ends. Germline CDR1 is PRHDT and CDR2 is FYEKMQ (reference sequence). CDR3 sequence (DNA): TGTGCCAGCAGACCGGGGGGAACGAACACTGAAGCTTTCTTT. Translating it yields CASRPGGTNTEAFF.

The V and J genes are TRBV7-9 and TRBJ1-4, with 7 bases that match TRBD1. Trimming cost V 3 bases and J 6 bases; bases outside gene matches: 7. From germline, CDR1 is SEHNR and CDR2 FQNEAQ (reference sequence). The CDR3 contains 15 residues. This chain's CDR3 is CASSFSGTADEKLFF. CDR3 coding DNA: TGTGCCAGCAGCTTTTCCGGGACAGCTGATGAAAAACTGTTTTTT.

The rearrangement joins TRBV6-1 to TRBJ1-5; D perhaps matches TRBD1 (5 bases). This CDR3 comprises 17 residues. Germline V gene lookup returns CDR1 MNHNS and CDR2 SASEGT. The germline V and J ends were trimmed by 3 bases and 4 bases, with 19 bases remaining between them. The CDR3 loop reads CASSEGPTGWGNQPQHF. The CDR3 nucleotides are TGTGCCAGCAGTGAGGGACCCACAGGTTGGGGGAATCAGCCCCAGCATTTT.

This chain connects TRBV7-8 to TRBJ2-7, with a tentative D call TRBD2 (5 bases). The CDR3 spans 16 residues. Germline CDR1 is SGHVS and CDR2 is FQNEAQ. Trimming stripped 0 bases from V and 1 base from J, with 13 bases between. This chain's CDR3 is CASSLAISELSYEQYF. The CDR3 nucleotides are TGTGCCAGCAGCTTAGCGATTAGCGAGTTATCCTACGAGCAGTACTTC.

The rearrangement links TRBV27 to TRBJ1-2; 9 bases agree with TRBD1. The CDR3 sequence is 16 residues long. Trimming at V came to 7 bases and at J to 6 bases, leaving 15 bases not matched to a gene. Per germline, CDR1 MNHEY and CDR2 SMNVEV (reference sequence). DNA for the CDR3: TGTGCCAGCACTTTTAAAAACACAGGGGGCGCTAATGGCTACACCTTC. Amino acid sequence: CASTFKNTGGANGYTF.

This clone was observed once. This rearrangement joins TRBV4-3 to TRBJ2-1; D ambiguous. There are 12 residues in the CDR3. Deletions cut 3 bases from V and 9 bases from J, with 9 bases between. Germline V CDR1 and CDR2: LGHNA, YSLEER. The CDR3 is CASSQTRGEQFF. The CDR3 DNA reads as TGCGCCAGCAGCCAGACGCGCGGTGAGCAGTTCTTC.

The genes are TRBV21-1 and TRBJ2-7; TRBD2, the table's D call, lacks a check against the DNA. TRBV21-1 is a pseudogene segment. CDR3 length: 14 residues. The CDR3 sequence is CASSLLGPLYEQYF. The CDR3 DNA sequence: TGTGCCAGCAGCCTTCTAGGTCCGCTCTACGAGCAGTACTTC.

The chain has TRBV20-1 and TRBJ2-7, with a possible D match to TRBD2 (5 bases). Looked up from germline, CDR1 is DFQATT and CDR2 is SNEGSKA (reference sequence). The CDR3 spans 11 residues. V gave up 3 bases and J gave up 3 bases, with 6 bases separating them. This CDR3 reads CSASGDYEQYF. In DNA form, the CDR3 reads TGCAGTGCTAGCGGGGACTACGAGCAGTACTTC.

The gene calls are TRBV4-2 and TRBJ2-1, with a tentative D call TRBD2 (6 bases). Germline-derived CDR1 and CDR2 are LGHNA and YNFKEQ. CDR3 length: 16 amino acids. V was clipped by 1 base and J by 9 bases, with 19 bases between them. CDR3 nucleotides: TGTGCCAGCAGCCAAGGAACGGGGGACCTTTTTGGTGAGCAGTTCTTC. Encoded protein: CASSQGTGDLFGEQFF.

This chain uses TRBV5-6 with TRBJ2-2; D not certain. The V gene's germline CDR1 is SGHDT and CDR2 YYEEEE. The CDR3 has 12 amino acids. V lost 5 bases and J lost 8, with 10 bases in between. In DNA, the CDR3 is TGTGCCAGCAGTTTGTTTGAGGGGGAGCTGTTTTTT. Translation gives CASSLFEGELFF.

The chain uses TRBV7-9 and TRBJ2-2; no reliable D call. Trimming pared 3 bases from V and 7 bases from J, leaving 3 bases between. The CDR3 spans 11 residues. Per the germline V gene, CDR1 is SEHNR and CDR2 is FQNEAQ (reference sequence). The CDR3 bases are TGTGCCAGCAGCTTTGACGGGGAGCTGTTTTTT. It specifies CASSFDGELFF.

This chain links TRBV9 with TRBJ1-2; D may be TRBD1 (5 bases). CDR3 size: 15 residues. CDR1 SGDLS and CDR2 YYNGEE come from the germline V gene. V lost 0 bases to trimming and J lost 2 bases, with 11 bases between them. Here the CDR3 DNA reads TGTGCCAGCAGCGTAGATGGGGGTCTGAACTATGGCTACACCTTC. Translated, it gives CASSVDGGLNYGYTF.

This chain links TRBV9 with TRBJ2-7; D not resolved. Trimming pared 3 bases from V and 9 bases from J, leaving 10 bases between. The CDR3 runs 11 residues. The germline V gene has CDR1 SGDLS and CDR2 YYNGEE. The CDR3 reads CASSEVSGQYF. CDR3 DNA: TGTGCCAGCAGCGAGGTTTCGGGGCAGTACTTC.

This rearrangement joins TRBV6-1 to TRBJ1-1; no clear D gene. Per the germline V gene, CDR1 is MNHNS and CDR2 is SASEGT. The V and J ends lost 8 bases and 10 bases respectively, with 11 bases between them. This CDR3 comprises 10 residues. The chain's CDR3 is CASAGVAAFF. Written as DNA, the CDR3 is TGTGCCAGCGCCGGTGTTGCAGCTTTCTTT.

The chain carries TRBV4-3 and TRBJ1-2; unclear D gene. This CDR3 has 15 residues. Germline lookup yields CDR1 LGHNA and CDR2 YSLEER. The germline V and J ends were trimmed by 0 bases and 4 bases, with 12 bases remaining between them. CDR3 nucleotides: TGCGCCAGCAGCCAAGATGCAACAATATCCTATGGCTACACCTTC. Protein: CASSQDATISYGYTF.

The chain carries TRBV6-5 and TRBJ2-5, with D possibly called TRBD1 or TRBD2 (5 bases each). V lost 0 bases and J lost 5, with 16 bases in between. The CDR3 is 16 residues long. The V gene's germline CDR1 is MNHEY and CDR2 SVGAGI. CDR3 DNA: TGTGCCAGCAGTTACTCAGGGACCTTTCCAGGGGAGACCCAGTACTTC. Protein sequence: CASSYSGTFPGETQYF.

On this clone: The same CDR3 also results from other DNA sequences found in this sample. The V call is TRBV10-1, the J call TRBJ2-7; D gene uncertain. V lost 0 bases to trimming and J lost 3 bases, with 6 bases between them. The CDR3 length is 13 residues. Germline CDR1 and CDR2: WNHNN and SYGVQD (reference sequence). In DNA form, the CDR3 reads TGCGCCAGCAGTGAGTCTCTCCTCTACGAGCAGTACTTC. This encodes CASSESLLYEQYF.

The CDR3 bases are TGTGCAAGTCGCTTAGCAGGGGGCATAAGGGGGAACACTGAAGCTTTCTTT. Its translation is CASRLAGGIRGNTEAFF. The rearrangement links TRBV12-2 to TRBJ1-1; the tabulated D call, TRBD1, remains unverified against the DNA. TRBV12-2 is termed a pseudogene. CDR3 length equals 17 residues.

V gene TRBV6-1 combines with J gene TRBJ1-1; the D gene is possibly TRBD1 (5 bases). Germline V gene sequence: CDR1 MNHNS, CDR2 SASEGT. The CDR3 is 15 amino acids. The V and J ends lost 1 base and 5 bases respectively, with 14 bases between them. CDR3 bases: TGTGCCAGCAGTGAAGTTAGTGGCCGGGGGACTGAAGCTTTCTTT. The encoded protein is CASSEVSGRGTEAFF.